This T cell receptor beta chain emerged from a study of blood T cells in healthy people across ages. Note on this clonotype: Its antigen is as yet unknown.

The V gene's germline CDR1 is DFQATT and CDR2 SNEGSKA (reference sequence). This CDR3 spans 15 amino acids. With 3 bases clipped from V and 4 bases from J, the junction kept 8 bases outside the gene matches. Each donor's blood draw was 8.5 to 10 milliliters of peripheral blood. Isolated per sample were at least 6 million PBMCs. A second about 6 to 12 cycle PCR used barcoded and J-beta primers. TCRdb passed the 5' RACE reads through MiXCR, listing each CDR3 protein once. The data contain about 970,000 distinct CDR3 sequences, about 53% of them seen just once; the ten biggest clones take up 20% to 25%. Study outcomes and limitations: Long-lived donors carried more naive CD4+ cells and greater diversity than aged donors.

The receptor was isolated from a woman aged 55-70 years in good health. This chain links TRBV20-1 with TRBJ2-7; 11 positions match TRBD2. Sequencing input: blood. CDR3 nucleotides: TGCAGTGCTAGGATTAGCGGGAGGGCCATTTACGAGCAGTACTTC. This sequence encodes CSARISGRAIYEQYF.